The T cell receptor beta chain described here comes from a study of OX40 agonist ivuxolimab in advanced cancers. Across the study: Averaging about 60 years in age, with a range of roughly 23 to 85, the cohort was around 83% male. Prior anti-PD-1, anti-PD-L1 or anti-CTLA-4 therapy was allowed; roughly 40% had some.

Some clones are missing from TCRdb's copy, which holds only in-frame ones; the method was immunoSEQ multiplex PCR. The table has some 80,000 clones, around 87% seen once; the top ten hold around 0.56%. Germline V gene data show CDR1 as SQVTM and CDR2 as ANQGSEA. The V end was cut by 5 bases, the J end by 6 bases, with 15 bases between. The CDR3 contains 13 residues. Notes on the study in general: Expanded peripheral T-cell antigen specificity went undetermined.

As regards this clone: Its antigen remains unidentified.

The TCR sequence derives from an adult with an advanced solid tumor such as melanoma, head and neck, liver or kidney cancer. The source material was CD4+ or CD8+ T cells sorted from blood, sampled in a trial of the OX40 agonist ivuxolimab. The rearrangement uses TRBV29-1 and TRBJ2-3, with D maybe TRBD1 (5 bases). The chain's CDR3 is CSVPPPGSDTQYF. The CDR3 DNA sequence: TGCAGCGTTCCGCCACCAGGGTCGGATACGCAGTATTTT.